The T cell receptor (beta chain) described here comes from a study of prognosis after radiotherapy for stage I lung cancer. Study-wide findings and caveats: The study found lower Shannon entropy after stereotactic body radiation therapy in patients who developed distant metastases.

Peripheral blood was collected in volumes of around 6 milliliters at each of two time points. This CDR3 spans 14 amino acids. V was shortened by 4 bases and J by 4 bases, with 13 bases between the two germline ends. Germline CDR1 LGHDT, CDR2 YNNKEL (reference sequence). CDR3 of TCR beta was amplified from genomic DNA via a two-round multiplex PCR. Initially, in first-round PCR, primers specific to each TRBV and TRBJ gene were used. TCRdb itself ran the multiplex PCR reads through MiXCR, one entry per CDR3 protein. The top ten clones hold approximately 15% of a sample with about 30,000 distinct CDR3 sequences, over 45% of them seen once. This clonotype was seen repeatedly, ten times or more. Its antigen is unidentified.

This chain joins TRBV3-1 and TRBJ2-5; D may match TRBD1 or TRBD2 (6 bases each). The sequence was obtained from a donor at least 50 years old with non-small cell lung cancer. Specimen: PBMCs, collected before or after stereotactic body radiation therapy (not recorded which). For the CDR3, the DNA is TGTGCCAGCAGCCTCCGTGGGGGGCCAGAGACCCAGTACTTC. Its protein is CASSLRGGPETQYF.